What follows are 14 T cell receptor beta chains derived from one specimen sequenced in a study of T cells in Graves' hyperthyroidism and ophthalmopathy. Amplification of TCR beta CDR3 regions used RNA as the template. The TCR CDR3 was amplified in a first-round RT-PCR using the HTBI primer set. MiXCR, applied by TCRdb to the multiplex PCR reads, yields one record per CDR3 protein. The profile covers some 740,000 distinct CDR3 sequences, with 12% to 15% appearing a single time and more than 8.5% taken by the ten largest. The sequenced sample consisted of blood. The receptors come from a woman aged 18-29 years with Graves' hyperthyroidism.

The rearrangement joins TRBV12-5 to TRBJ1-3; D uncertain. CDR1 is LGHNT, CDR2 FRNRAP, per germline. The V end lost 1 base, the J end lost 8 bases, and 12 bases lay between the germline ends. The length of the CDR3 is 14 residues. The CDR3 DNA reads TGTGCTAGTGGTTTGGGCCTCAGGCGAGACACCATATATTTT. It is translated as CASGLGLRRDTIYF.

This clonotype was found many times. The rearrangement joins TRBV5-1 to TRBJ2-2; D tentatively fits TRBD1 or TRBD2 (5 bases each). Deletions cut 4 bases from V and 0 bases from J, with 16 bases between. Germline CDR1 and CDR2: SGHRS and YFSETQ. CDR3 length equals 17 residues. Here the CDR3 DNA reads TGCGCCAGCAGCCACGGGGCTCTCTACCCGAACACCGGGGAGCTGTTTTTT. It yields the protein CASSHGALYPNTGELFF.

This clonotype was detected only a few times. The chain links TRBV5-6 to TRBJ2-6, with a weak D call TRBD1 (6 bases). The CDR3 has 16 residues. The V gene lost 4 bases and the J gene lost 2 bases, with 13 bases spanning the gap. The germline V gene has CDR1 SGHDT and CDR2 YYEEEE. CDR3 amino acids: CASSAQQGPGANVLTF. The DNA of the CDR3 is TGTGCCAGCAGCGCACAACAGGGACCTGGGGCCAACGTCCTGACTTTC.

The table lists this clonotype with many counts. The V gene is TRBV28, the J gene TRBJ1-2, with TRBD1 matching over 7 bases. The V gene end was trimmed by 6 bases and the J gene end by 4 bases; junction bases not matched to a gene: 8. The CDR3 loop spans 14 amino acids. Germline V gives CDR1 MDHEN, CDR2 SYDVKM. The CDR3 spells CASRPTGEGYGYTF. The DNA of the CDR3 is TGTGCCAGCAGACCTACAGGGGAGGGCTATGGCTACACCTTC.

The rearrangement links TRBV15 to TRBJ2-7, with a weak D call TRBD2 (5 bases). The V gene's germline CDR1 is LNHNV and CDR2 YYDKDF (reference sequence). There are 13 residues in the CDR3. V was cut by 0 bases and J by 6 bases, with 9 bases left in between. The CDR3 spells CATSRDSGSEQYF. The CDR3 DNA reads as TGTGCCACCAGCAGAGATTCGGGGTCCGAGCAGTACTTC.

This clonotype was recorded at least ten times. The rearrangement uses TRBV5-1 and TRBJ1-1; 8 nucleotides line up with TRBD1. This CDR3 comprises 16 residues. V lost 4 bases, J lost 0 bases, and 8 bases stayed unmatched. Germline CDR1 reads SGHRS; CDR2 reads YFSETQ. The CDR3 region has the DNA TGCGCCAGCAGCCGACCGACAGGGGCCATGAACACTGAAGCTTTCTTT. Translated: CASSRPTGAMNTEAFF. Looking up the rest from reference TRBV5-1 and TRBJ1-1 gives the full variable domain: KAGVTQTPRYLIKTRGQQVTLSCSPISGHRSVSWYQQTPGQGLQFLFEYFSETQRNKGNFPGRFSGRQFSNSRSEMNVSTLELGDSALYLCASSRPTGAMNTEAFFGQGTRLTVV.

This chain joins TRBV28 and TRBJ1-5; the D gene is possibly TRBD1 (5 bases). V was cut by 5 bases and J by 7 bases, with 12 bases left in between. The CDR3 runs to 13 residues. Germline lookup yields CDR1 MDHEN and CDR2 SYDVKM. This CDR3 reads CASSPGVWQPQHF. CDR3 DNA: TGTGCCAGCAGTCCGGGGGTCTGGCAGCCCCAGCATTTT.

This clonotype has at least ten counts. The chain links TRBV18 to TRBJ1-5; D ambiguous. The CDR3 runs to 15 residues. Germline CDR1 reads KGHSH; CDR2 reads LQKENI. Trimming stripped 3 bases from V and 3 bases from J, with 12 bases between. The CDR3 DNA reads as TGTGCCAGCTCACCCCCCGGACTCAACAATCAGCCCCAGCATTTT. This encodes CASSPPGLNNQPQHF.

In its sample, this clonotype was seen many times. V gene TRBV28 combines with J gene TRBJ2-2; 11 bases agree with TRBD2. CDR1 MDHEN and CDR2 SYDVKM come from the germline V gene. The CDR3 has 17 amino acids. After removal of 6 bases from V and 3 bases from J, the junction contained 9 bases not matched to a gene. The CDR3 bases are TGTGCCAGCAGACTAGCGGGAGTTATCATGGACACCGGGGAGCTGTTTTTT. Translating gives CASRLAGVIMDTGELFF. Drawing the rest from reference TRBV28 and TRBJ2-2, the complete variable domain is DVKVTQSSRYLVKRTGEKVFLECVQDMDHENMFWYRQDPGLGLRLIYFSYDVKMKEKGDIPEGYSVSREKKERFSLILESASTNQTSMYLCASRLAGVIMDTGELFFGEGSRLTVL.

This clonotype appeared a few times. The CDR3: CASSVNPGNQPQHF. CDR3 nucleotide sequence: TGTGCCAGCAGCGTAAATCCTGGCAATCAGCCCCAGCATTTT. V and J are TRBV9 and TRBJ1-5; unclear D gene. V was clipped by 1 base and J by 2 bases, with 7 bases between them. The germline V gene has CDR1 SGDLS and CDR2 YYNGEE. The CDR3 runs to 14 residues.

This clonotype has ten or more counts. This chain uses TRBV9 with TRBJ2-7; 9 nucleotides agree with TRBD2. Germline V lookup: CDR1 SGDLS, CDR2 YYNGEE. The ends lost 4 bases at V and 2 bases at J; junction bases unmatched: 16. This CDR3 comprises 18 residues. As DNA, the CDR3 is TGTGCCAGCAGCCGAGGGGTGGGAGTAGCGGGAGTCCCCTACGAGCAGTACTTC. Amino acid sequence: CASSRGVGVAGVPYEQYF. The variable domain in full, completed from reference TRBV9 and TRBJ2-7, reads DSGVTQTPKHLITATGQRVTLRCSPRSGDLSVYWYQQSLDQGLQFLIQYYNGEERAKGNILERFSAQQFPDLHSELNLSSLELGDSALYFCASSRGVGVAGVPYEQYFGPGTRLTVT.

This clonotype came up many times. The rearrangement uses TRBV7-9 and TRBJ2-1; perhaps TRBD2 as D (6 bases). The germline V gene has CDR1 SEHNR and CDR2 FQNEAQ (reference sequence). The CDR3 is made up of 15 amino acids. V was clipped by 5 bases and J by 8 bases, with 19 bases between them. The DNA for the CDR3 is TGTGCCAGCAGCACCCGGGACTCTCGGAGGTATGAGCAGTTCTTC. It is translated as CASSTRDSRRYEQFF.

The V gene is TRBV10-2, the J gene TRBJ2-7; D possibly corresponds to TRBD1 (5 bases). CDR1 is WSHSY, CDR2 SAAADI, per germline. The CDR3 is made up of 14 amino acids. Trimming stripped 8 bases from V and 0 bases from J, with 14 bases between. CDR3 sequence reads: CASGHSIISYEQYF. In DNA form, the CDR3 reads TGCGCCAGCGGACACTCCATCATCTCCTACGAGCAGTACTTC.

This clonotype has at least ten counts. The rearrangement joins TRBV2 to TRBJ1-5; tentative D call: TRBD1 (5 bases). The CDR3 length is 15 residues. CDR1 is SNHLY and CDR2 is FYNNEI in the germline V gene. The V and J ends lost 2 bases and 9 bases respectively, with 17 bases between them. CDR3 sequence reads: CASSETGREDLPQHF. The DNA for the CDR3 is TGTGCCAGCAGTGAAACGGGCAGGGAAGATCTGCCCCAGCATTTT.